These 25 T cell receptor beta chains originate from one sample sequenced in a study of blood T cells in healthy people across ages. For the second PCR, which ran for about 7 to 11 cycles, a sample-barcoded 5' primer and a J-beta primer mix were used. MiXCR, run by TCRdb on the 5' RACE reads, gives a single entry per CDR3 protein. Found here are just over 1 million distinct CDR3 sequences, 40% to 55% of them singletons; the top ten hold approximately 17%. What was sequenced was blood. These receptor sequences come from a woman aged 55-75 years in good health.

CDR3 nucleotides: TGTGCCAGCAGCGTGTCCAGTTCAGGCAATCAGCCCCAGCATTTT. This codes for CASSVSSSGNQPQHF. The chain uses TRBV9 and TRBJ1-5; D unresolved. The CDR3 extends over 15 amino acids. V lost 2 bases, J lost 2 bases, and 11 bases lay in between. Germline CDR1 SGDLS, CDR2 YYNGEE.

This clonotype has more than one count but fewer than ten. The CDR3 region is CASSPLGRARDTQYF. The CDR3 nucleotides are TGTGCCAGCAGCCCCTTGGGGAGGGCCCGAGATACGCAGTATTTT. The V gene is TRBV9, the J gene TRBJ2-3; 7 bases are a match to TRBD2. Germline lookup yields CDR1 SGDLS and CDR2 YYNGEE. V gave up 4 bases and J gave up 5 bases; unmatched junction bases: 10. The CDR3 runs to 15 residues.

The chain couples TRBV10-2 to TRBJ2-7, with no clear D. V lost 4 bases and J 4 bases, leaving 14 bases between the germline ends. The CDR3 extends over 14 amino acids. Germline loops: CDR1 WSHSY, CDR2 SAAADI. CDR3 loop: CASSAPSEIYEQYF. The CDR3 DNA reads as TGCGCCAGCAGTGCTCCCTCAGAGATATACGAGCAGTACTTC.

The chain couples TRBV20-1 to TRBJ1-2; TRBD1 matches 9 bases. After removal of 6 bases from V and 7 bases from J, the junction contained 12 bases not matched to a gene. The germline V gene encodes CDR1 DFQATT and CDR2 SNEGSKA (reference sequence). The CDR3 spans 14 residues. DNA of the CDR3: TGCAGTGCCACCGGACAGGGGAAAACAGGTGGCTACACCTTC. The encoded protein is CSATGQGKTGGYTF.

This clonotype was counted between two and nine times. The chain employs TRBV7-2 and TRBJ1-6; D gene ambiguous. Germline loops: CDR1 SGHTA, CDR2 FQGNSA. CDR3 size: 16 residues. V lost 3 bases, J lost 13 bases, and 22 bases lay in between. Here the CDR3 DNA reads TGTGCCAGCAGCTTTGTTGGCCACTTTAGTCTGACGCCCCTCCACTTT. Protein: CASSFVGHFSLTPLHF.

The chain links TRBV18 to TRBJ2-7; D is undetermined. V lost 2 bases and J lost 0, with 11 bases in between. The germline V gene has CDR1 KGHSH and CDR2 LQKENI. The CDR3 runs to 15 residues. DNA for the CDR3: TGTGCCAGCTCACCAGAGCGTGGTGGCTCCTACGAGCAGTACTTC. This gives the protein CASSPERGGSYEQYF. Together with reference TRBV18 and TRBJ2-7, the CDR3 gives the full variable domain: NAGVMQNPRHLVRRRGQEARLRCSPMKGHSHVYWYRQLPEEGLKFMVYLQKENIIDESGMPKERFSAEFPKEGPSILRIQQVVRGDSAAYFCASSPERGGSYEQYFGPGTRLTVT.

The chain links TRBV24-1 to TRBJ2-1; D might be TRBD2 (5 bases). The CDR3 sequence is 14 residues long. Trimming removed 7 bases from V and 10 bases from J, with 19 bases in between. In germline, CDR1 is KGHDR, CDR2 SFDVKD. For the CDR3, the DNA is TGTGCCACCAGCGCTCTCGACCCTGAGGGCGAGCAGTTCTTC. It encodes CATSALDPEGEQFF.

This clonotype was recorded at least ten times. V usage is TRBV9 and J usage is TRBJ2-7, with a possible D match to TRBD2 (5 bases). The CDR3 loop spans 14 amino acids. The ends were cut back, 0 bases at V and 0 bases at J, with 7 bases in the middle. Germline lookup yields CDR1 SGDLS and CDR2 YYNGEE. The CDR3 spells CASSVVGSSYEQYF. The DNA for the CDR3 is TGTGCCAGCAGCGTAGTAGGGAGCTCCTACGAGCAGTACTTC.

A few counts support this clonotype. The chain has TRBV6-5 and TRBJ2-2; perhaps TRBD1 as D (6 bases). Per the germline V gene, CDR1 is MNHEY and CDR2 is SVGAGI. V shed 0 bases and J shed 0 bases, with 8 bases lying between them. The CDR3 totals 16 residues. CDR3: CASSYSTGANTGELFF. The DNA for the CDR3 is TGTGCCAGCAGTTACTCGACAGGTGCGAACACCGGGGAGCTGTTTTTT.

The V call is TRBV25-1, the J call TRBJ1-2; possible D gene TRBD1, 5 bases. Germline CDR1 reads MGHDK; CDR2 reads SYGVNS. The CDR3 runs 16 residues. V lost 2 bases and J 7 bases, leaving 20 bases between the germline ends. The CDR3 DNA is TGTGCCAGCAGTGAAGTGACCCCCACGGCAAGGGGTGGCTACACCTTC. It encodes CASSEVTPTARGGYTF.

V and J are TRBV5-1 and TRBJ2-7; TRBD2 matches 14 bases. Germline trimming cut 5 bases from V and 0 bases from J; bases unmatched to any gene: 10. The CDR3 extends over 18 amino acids. Looked up from germline, CDR1 is SGHRS and CDR2 is YFSETQ. The CDR3, as DNA: TGCGCCAGCAGATCCGGGACTAGCGGGAGCTACCCCTCCTACGAGCAGTACTTC. Its translation: CASRSGTSGSYPSYEQYF.

The chain links TRBV10-3 to TRBJ2-7; tentative D call: TRBD2 (5 bases). The J call could be wrong; TRBJ2-5 is a better fit for the DNA end. Looked up from germline, CDR1 is ENHRY and CDR2 is SYGVKD. The CDR3 contains 14 residues. The CDR3 sequence: CAISEPSRKETQYF. In DNA form, the CDR3 reads TGTGCCATCAGTGAGCCTAGCAGGAAAGAGACCCAGTACTTC.

The chain carries TRBV5-4 and TRBJ2-4; tentatively, D is TRBD1 (6 bases). TRBJ2-5 explains the end of the DNA better; the J call may be wrong. Per germline, CDR1 SGHNT and CDR2 YYREEE (reference sequence). The CDR3 length is 14 residues. CDR3 nucleotide sequence: TGTGCCAGCAGCTTGGGGGGGCAGTGGGAGACCCAGTACTTC. Its protein is CASSLGGQWETQYF.

The chain couples TRBV5-1 to TRBJ2-5; D gene uncertain. The germline V and J ends were trimmed by 2 bases and 5 bases, with 16 bases remaining between them. Germline V CDR1 and CDR2: SGHRS, YFSETQ. The CDR3 has 15 amino acids. The DNA for the CDR3 is TGCGCCAGCAGCTTAGGTGGGCCGGATGGGGAGACCCAGTACTTC. Translated, it gives CASSLGGPDGETQYF.

Comment on this clonotype: A junction boundary mismatches the germline segment, possibly from a read error. The gene calls are TRBV5-1 and TRBJ1-1; D is unclear. The germline CDR1 and CDR2 sequences are SGHRS and YFSETQ. This CDR3 is built from 13 residues. The CDR3 here is CASRLDSGTEAFF. The CDR3 DNA sequence: TGCGCCAGCAGATTGGACTCGGGCACTGAAGCTTTCTTT.

This clonotype was recorded a few times. J is TRBJ2-1 and V is TRBV5-4; 7 nucleotides agree with TRBD1. Germline assignment: CDR1 SGHNT and CDR2 YYREEE (reference sequence). The junction had 4 bases not matched to a gene; V was cut back by 3 bases and J by 7 bases. This CDR3 contains 13 residues. Written as DNA, the CDR3 is TGTGCCAGCAGCTCCCTACAGGGGAATGAGCAGTTCTTC. As protein: CASSSLQGNEQFF.

The chain uses TRBV10-1 and TRBJ2-7, with D possibly TRBD1 on 5 matching bases. The CDR3 is 15 residues long. V shed 3 bases and J shed 0 bases, with 12 bases lying between them. The germline gives CDR1 WNHNN, CDR2 SYGVQD (reference sequence). As DNA, the CDR3 is TGCGCCAGCAGTGAATCCCGACAGCGCTCCTACGAGCAGTACTTC. Amino acids: CASSESRQRSYEQYF.

J is TRBJ2-1 and V is TRBV4-1, with 9 positions matching TRBD1. J lost 3 bases, V lost 3 bases, and 9 bases had no gene match. Germline CDR1 reads MGHRA; CDR2 reads YSYEKL. The CDR3 covers 17 residues. In DNA form, the CDR3 reads TGCGCCAGCAGCCAGAGGGACAGGGAGGGCCTCTACAATGAGCAGTTCTTC. The encoded protein is CASSQRDREGLYNEQFF.

This clonotype has only a few counts. This rearrangement joins TRBV28 to TRBJ2-3; D unclear. Trimming took 2 bases from V and 7 from J, leaving 7 bases between them. Germline assignment: CDR1 MDHEN and CDR2 SYDVKM. This CDR3 is 12 amino acids long. In nucleotides, the CDR3 is TGTGCCAGCAGTTTAGGGGTCCATACGCAGTATTTT. Residues: CASSLGVHTQYF.

This clonotype was seen a few times. The chain has TRBV5-1 and TRBJ2-1; 8 nucleotides line up with TRBD2. V shed 0 bases, J shed 5 bases, and the junction held 7 bases outside the gene matches. This CDR3 has 16 residues. Germline CDR1 and CDR2: SGHRS and YFSETQ. The CDR3, as DNA: TGCGCCAGCAGCTTGGGGGGACTAGTATTGGACAATGAGCAGTTCTTC. Protein product: CASSLGGLVLDNEQFF.

This clonotype came up once. Sequence at one end of the junction differs from germline and may be a read error. The chain is built from TRBV29-1 and TRBJ1-5; D is unresolved. Germline CDR1 is SQVTM and CDR2 is ANQGSEA. The CDR3 consists of 16 residues. The CDR3 bases are TGCAGCGTTAGCGGATACGGCCCAGGAAGCAGTCAGCCCCAGCATTTT. Translated: CSVSGYGPGSSQPQHF.

The J gene is TRBJ2-1, the V gene TRBV3-1; perhaps TRBD2 as D (5 bases). The CDR3 spans 15 residues. The V end was cut by 0 bases, the J end by 7 bases, with 13 bases between. CDR1 is LGHDT and CDR2 is YNNKEL in the germline V gene (reference sequence). CDR3 residues: CASSQDPRPGNEQFF. The DNA of the CDR3 is TGTGCCAGCAGCCAAGACCCCCGCCCGGGGAATGAGCAGTTCTTC.

This clonotype was counted ten times or more. V usage is TRBV18 and J usage is TRBJ2-5; D is unresolved. This CDR3 region has 11 residues. The germline CDR1 and CDR2 sequences are KGHSH and LQKENI. V was pared by 8 bases and J by 5 bases, with 9 bases between. The CDR3 loop reads CASSTEETQYF. The CDR3 nucleotides read TGTGCCAGCAGTACCGAGGAGACCCAGTACTTC.

This clonotype was observed at least ten times. The rearrangement links TRBV20-1 to TRBJ2-3; 10 bases fit TRBD2. The CDR3 runs to 15 residues. In germline, CDR1 is DFQATT, CDR2 SNEGSKA (reference sequence). V lost 5 bases and J lost 6; bases outside the gene matches: 11. The CDR3 spells CSAVSEREGGDTQYF. CDR3 coding DNA: TGCAGTGCTGTGAGTGAGCGGGAGGGCGGCGATACGCAGTATTTT.

The CDR3 sequence: CSGRDRPYEQYF. CDR3 coding DNA: TGCAGTGGTAGGGACAGACCCTACGAGCAGTACTTC. The genes are TRBV20-1 and TRBJ2-7; 7 nucleotides agree with TRBD1. V lost 7 bases to trimming and J lost 2 bases; unmatched junction nucleotides: 5. This CDR3 comprises 12 residues. Germline values: CDR1 DFQATT, CDR2 SNEGSKA (reference sequence).